This T cell receptor beta chain was captured by sequencing in a study of OX40 agonist ivuxolimab in advanced cancers. Turning to the study itself: There were three patients with partial responses, one having hepatocellular carcinoma and two cutaneous melanoma. Whole-study findings and limits: CD4+ and CD8+ blood T cells expanded clonally by week 6 at 0.1 to 3.0 mg/kg.

Sequencing was performed with immunoSEQ multiplex PCR; in TCRdb, only in-frame clones are kept and a portion is missing. The profile shows 7,000 or so clones, under 85% of them singletons. V was clipped by 4 bases and J by 0 bases, with 15 bases between them. Germline CDR1 LGHNA, CDR2 YSLEER. The CDR3 runs to 16 residues. This clone has only a few counts. Its antigen is not identified. The input for sequencing was CD4+ or CD8+ T cells sorted from blood, taken in a trial of the OX40 agonist ivuxolimab. The sequence was collected from an adult with an advanced solid tumor such as melanoma, head and neck, liver or kidney cancer. This chain uses TRBV4-3 with TRBJ1-1; TRBD1 is a possible D gene (5 bases). CDR3 nucleotides: TGCGCCAGCAGCCCCGGGGGTGCCGTTATGAACACTGAAGCTTTCTTT. Its translation: CASSPGGAVMNTEAFF.